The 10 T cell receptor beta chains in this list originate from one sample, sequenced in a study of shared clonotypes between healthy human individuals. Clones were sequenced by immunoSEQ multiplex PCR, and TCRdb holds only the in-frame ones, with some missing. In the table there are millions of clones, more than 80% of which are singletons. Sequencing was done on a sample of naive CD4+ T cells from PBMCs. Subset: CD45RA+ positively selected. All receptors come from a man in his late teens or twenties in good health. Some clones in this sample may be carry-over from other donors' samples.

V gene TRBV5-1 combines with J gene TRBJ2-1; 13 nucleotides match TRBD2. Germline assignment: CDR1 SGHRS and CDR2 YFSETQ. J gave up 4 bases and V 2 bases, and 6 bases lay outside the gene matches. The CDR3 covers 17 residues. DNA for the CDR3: TGCGCCAGCAGCTTACTAGCGGGAGGGCCCGGGTACAATGAGCAGTTCTTC. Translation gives CASSLLAGGPGYNEQFF.

The CDR3 region is CASSLLGVGSYTEAFF. Here the CDR3 DNA reads TGTGCCAGCAGCCTTTTAGGTGTCGGATCTTACACTGAAGCTTTCTTT. This chain uses TRBV7-3 with TRBJ1-1, with D unclear. The germline V and J ends were trimmed by 5 bases and 3 bases, with 19 bases remaining between them. The CDR3 totals 16 residues. Per the germline V gene, CDR1 is SGHTA and CDR2 is FQGTGA. Drawing the rest from reference TRBV7-3 and TRBJ1-1, the complete variable domain is GAGVSQTPSNKVTEKGKYVELRCDPISGHTALYWYRQSLGQGPEFLIYFQGTGAADDSGLPNDRFFAVRPEGSVSTLKIQRTERGDSAVYLCASSLLGVGSYTEAFFGQGTRLTVV.

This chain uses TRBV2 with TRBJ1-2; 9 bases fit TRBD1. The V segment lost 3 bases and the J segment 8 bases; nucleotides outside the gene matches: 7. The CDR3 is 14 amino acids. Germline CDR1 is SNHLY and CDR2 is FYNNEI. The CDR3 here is CASSDLGTGRGYTF. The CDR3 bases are TGTGCCAGCAGTGACTTGGGGACAGGGCGCGGCTACACCTTC. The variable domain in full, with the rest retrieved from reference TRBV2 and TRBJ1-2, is EPEVTQTPSHQVTQMGQEVILRCVPISNHLYFYWYRQILGQKVEFLVSFYNNEISEKSEIFDDQFSVERPDGSNFTLKIRSTKLEDSAMYFCASSDLGTGRGYTFGSGTRLTVV.

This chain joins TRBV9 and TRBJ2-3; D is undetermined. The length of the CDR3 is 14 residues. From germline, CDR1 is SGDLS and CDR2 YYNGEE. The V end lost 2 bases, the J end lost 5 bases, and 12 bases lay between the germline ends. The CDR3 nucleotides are TGTGCCAGCAGCGTTTCAGTAGGAGTAGATACGCAGTATTTT. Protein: CASSVSVGVDTQYF.

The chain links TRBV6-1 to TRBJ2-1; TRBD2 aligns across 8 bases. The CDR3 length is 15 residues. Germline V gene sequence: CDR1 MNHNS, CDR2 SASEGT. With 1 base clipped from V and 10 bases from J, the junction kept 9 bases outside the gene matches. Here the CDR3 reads CASSEGSGSPDEQFF. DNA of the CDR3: TGTGCCAGCAGTGAAGGGAGCGGGAGCCCGGACGAGCAGTTCTTC.

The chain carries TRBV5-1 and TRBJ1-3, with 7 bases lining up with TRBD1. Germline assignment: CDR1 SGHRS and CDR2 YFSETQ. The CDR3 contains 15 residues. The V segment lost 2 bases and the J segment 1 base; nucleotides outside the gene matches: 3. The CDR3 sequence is CASSFTGESGNTIYF. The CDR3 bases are TGCGCCAGCAGCTTTACAGGGGAATCTGGAAACACCATATATTTT.

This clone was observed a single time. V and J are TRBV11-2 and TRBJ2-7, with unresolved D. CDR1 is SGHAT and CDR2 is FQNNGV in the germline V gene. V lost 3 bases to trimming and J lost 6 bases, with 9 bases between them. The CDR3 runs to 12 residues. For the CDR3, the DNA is TGTGCCAGCAGCTTTGGTGTGTCCGAGCAGTACTTC. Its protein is CASSFGVSEQYF.

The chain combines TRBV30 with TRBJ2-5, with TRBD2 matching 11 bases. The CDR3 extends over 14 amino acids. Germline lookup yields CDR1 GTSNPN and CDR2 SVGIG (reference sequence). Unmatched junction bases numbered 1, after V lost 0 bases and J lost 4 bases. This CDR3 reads CAWSVLAGVETQYF. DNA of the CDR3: TGTGCCTGGAGTGTACTAGCGGGAGTAGAGACCCAGTACTTC.

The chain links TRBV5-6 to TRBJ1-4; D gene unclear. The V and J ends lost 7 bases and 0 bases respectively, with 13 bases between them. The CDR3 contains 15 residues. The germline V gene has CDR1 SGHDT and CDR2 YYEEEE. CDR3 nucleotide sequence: TGTGCCAGCTCCGGGAGAGGTGCAACTAATGAAAAACTGTTTTTT. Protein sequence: CASSGRGATNEKLFF.

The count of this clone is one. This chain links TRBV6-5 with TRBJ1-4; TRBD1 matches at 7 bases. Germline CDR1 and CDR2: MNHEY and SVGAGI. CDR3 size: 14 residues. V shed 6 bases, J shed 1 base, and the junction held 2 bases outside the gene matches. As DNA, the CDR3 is TGTGCCAGCAGATACAGGGGAACTAATGAAAAACTGTTTTTT. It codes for CASRYRGTNEKLFF.